This T cell receptor beta chain was recovered during a study of T-cell memory formation after mild COVID-19. Study-wide findings and caveats: CD4+ contracting clones were found mainly in CM and EM, and CD8+ ones in EMRA.

Germline CDR1 and CDR2: SGHAT and FQNNGV. V lost 5 bases and J lost 3, with 5 bases in between. CDR3 length: 11 residues. In regard to this clonotype: The antigen is unknown.

TCRdb independently ran MiXCR on the 5' RACE reads; one entry per CDR3 protein. This table holds fewer than 350,000 distinct CDR3 sequences, roughly 8.2% found once. The V call is TRBV11-2, the J call TRBJ2-7, with no clear D. Sequenced input: PBMCs or a T cell subset sorted from them (not recorded which). This TCR was recovered from a man in his late teens or twenties who had mild COVID-19 (a few samples of this study predate the infection). Cell type and time point are not known. DNA for the CDR3: TGTGCCAGCAGCAACTACTACGAGCAGTACTTC. It translates to CASSNYYEQYF.